A selection of T cell receptor beta chains follows, all from one sample in a study of blood T cell repertoires in COVID-19. The method was immunoSEQ multiplex PCR; TCRdb's version includes in-frame clones alone and lacks a portion of them. The sample lists 150,000 to 200,000 clones, around 85% occurring once. Sequencing input: peripheral blood. Receptors originate from a woman between 55 and 75 years old with acute or convalescent COVID-19. Each CDR3 is given with its conserved first and last residue. D genes are given only for firm matches.

>TRBD1|TRBJ1-2|TRBV28
CASRGQYYGYTF
>.|TRBJ1-2|TRBV25-1
CASRSPNNYGYTF
>TRBD2|TRBJ2-7|TRBV2
CASKLAGDYEQYF
>.|TRBJ1-6|TRBV20-1
CSASAREDSPLHF
>.|TRBJ1-1|TRBV19
CASSIPFYNTEAFF
>TRBD1|TRBJ1-6|TRBV6-5
CASSYSGTGSNSPLHF
>TRBD1|TRBJ2-1|TRBV2
CASSARTGNNEQFF
>TRBD2|TRBJ2-1|TRBV19
CASLYSSGKSYNEQFF
>TRBD1|TRBJ2-7|TRBV30
CASQGTGSYEQYF
>TRBD1|TRBJ1-5|TRBV18
CASSPRGRENQPQHF
>.|TRBJ1-1|TRBV3-1/TRBV3-2
CASSQDGVKAFF
>TRBD1|TRBJ1-1|TRBV25-1
CASSETGQGRNTEAFF
>TRBD2|TRBJ2-1|TRBV6-6
CASVVAGHYNEQFF
>.|TRBJ1-5|TRBV5-1
CASSLGSGGHQPQHF
>.|TRBJ2-4|TRBV28
CASSDSRDIQYF
>TRBD2|TRBJ2-5|TRBV5-5
CASSRSAAGGETQYF
>.|TRBJ1-1|TRBV10-3
CAIRPERGTAFF
>.|TRBJ1-2|TRBV9
CASSFGVGMGDSRDYGYTF
>TRBD1|TRBJ2-5|TRBV19
CASSPGTGGETQYF
>TRBD1|TRBJ2-3|TRBV28
CASSSPGTGGTDTQYF
>TRBD2|TRBJ2-3|TRBV10-3
CAISDGTSGRADTQYF
>TRBD2|TRBJ2-5|TRBV6-5
CASSYTSVPRETQYF
>.|TRBJ1-4|TRBV6-5
CASSYREYEKLFF
>TRBD1|TRBJ1-2|TRBV5-7
CASSGPLEDRGGDGYTF
>TRBD1|TRBJ2-5|TRBV6-5
CASSYLDREETQYF
>.|TRBJ1-6|TRBV6-5
CASSYGGAHYNSPLHF
>TRBD2|TRBJ2-5|TRBV19
CASSIVWREIVETQYF
>.|TRBJ1-1|TRBV30
CAWRGGSTEAFF
>.|TRBJ2-1|TRBV5-1
CASSLERSDNEQFF
>.|TRBJ1-2|TRBV19
CASRSGARGYTF
>.|TRBJ2-1|TRBV28
CASRAAGYNEQFF
>.|TRBJ1-6|TRBV3-1/TRBV3-2
CASSQGGQGTFNSPLHF
>.|TRBJ1-5|TRBV28
CASSFSNQPQHF
>.|TRBJ2-5|TRBV5-1
CASSSERAYQETQYF
>TRBD1|TRBJ1-2|TRBV29-1
CSGGTDGYTF
>.|TRBJ2-1|TRBV3-1/TRBV3-2
CASSQERRRDEQFF
>.|TRBJ1-2|TRBV27
CASSLEGAYGYTF
>TRBD2|TRBJ2-3|TRBV3-1/TRBV3-2
CASQLAGVADTQYF
>.|TRBJ2-1|TRBV10-1
CASSQTGSGGYNEQFF
>.|TRBJ2-5|TRBV2
CASSGYYIGTQYF
>TRBD1|TRBJ1-6|TRBV7-9
CASSLAGQGSSPLHF